Each of the 15 T cell receptor beta chains below was sequenced from the same sample in a study of siplizumab effects on memory and regulatory T cells. Profiled with immunoSEQ multiplex PCR; TCRdb holds only in-frame clones, not every one. Counted here are approximately 100,000 clones, 75% to 95% occurring once; the ten biggest clones make up just over 2.5%. The specimen sequenced was CD4+ T cells sorted from blood. Source of these receptors: a human donor in good health. Some clones in this sample may be carry-over from other donors' samples.

DNA of the CDR3: TGTGCCAGCAGTGACTCTGTGGGGGGGTACAATGAGCAGTTCTTC. Protein product: CASSDSVGGYNEQFF. This chain joins TRBV6-4 and TRBJ2-1; 7 nucleotides agree with TRBD2. The germline V gene encodes CDR1 MRHNA and CDR2 SNTAGT. V lost 0 bases and J lost 4; bases outside the gene matches: 3. The CDR3 totals 15 residues.

Written as DNA, the CDR3 is TGTGCCACCAGCAGAGTGGGGAAGGGACTTACGTTTATCCACGAGCAGTACTTC. Protein: CATSRVGKGLTFIHEQYF. V gene TRBV15 combines with J gene TRBJ2-7; D is perhaps TRBD2 (6 bases). Germline values: CDR1 LNHNV, CDR2 YYDKDF (reference sequence). The CDR3 has 18 residues. The V and J ends lost 1 base and 5 bases respectively, with 24 bases between them.

The CDR3 DNA is TGCGCCAGCAGCTTCGCGGTCCGAACCTCAGATACGCAGTATTTT. Translation: CASSFAVRTSDTQYF. The rearrangement joins TRBV5-1 to TRBJ2-3; D not resolved. Looked up from germline, CDR1 is SGHRS and CDR2 is YFSETQ. This CDR3 spans 15 amino acids. The ends were cut back, 2 bases at V and 4 bases at J, with 14 bases in the middle.

The chain combines TRBV19 with TRBJ1-1, with D maybe TRBD1 (6 bases). CDR1 and CDR2 from the germline V gene are LNHDA and SQIVND (reference sequence). The CDR3 contains 14 residues. The germline V and J ends were trimmed by 6 bases and 1 base, with 12 bases remaining between them. CDR3 amino acids: CASSWTATNTEAFF. In DNA, the CDR3 is TGTGCCAGTAGCTGGACAGCCACGAACACTGAAGCTTTCTTT.

This clone showed up just a few times. The chain has TRBV7-2 and TRBJ2-7; a possible D gene is TRBD1 (6 bases). The germline V and J ends were trimmed by 2 bases and 0 bases, with 11 bases remaining between them. The CDR3 is 15 amino acids. Germline CDR1 reads SGHTA; CDR2 reads FQGNSA. The CDR3 DNA is TGTGCCAGCAGCTTAATGGGGGCGTTCTCCTACGAGCAGTACTTC. Amino acid sequence: CASSLMGAFSYEQYF.

The sample holds one count of this clone. The chain is built from TRBV19 and TRBJ2-1; TRBD2 agrees at 8 bases. The CDR3 sequence is 14 residues long. CDR1 and CDR2 (germline): LNHDA, SQIVND (reference sequence). Unmatched junction bases numbered 7, after V lost 3 bases and J lost 9 bases. The CDR3 coding sequence is TGTGCCAGTAGTATCCCGGGACTAGAGGCTGAGCAGTTCTTC. Amino acid sequence: CASSIPGLEAEQFF.

J is TRBJ1-3 and V is TRBV28; 10 nucleotides match TRBD1. The CDR3 is 16 residues long. V was pared by 5 bases and J by 4 bases, with 8 bases of the junction left unmatched. CDR1 MDHEN and CDR2 SYDVKM come from the germline V gene. The CDR3 sequence is CASSVRTGGSGNTIYF. The CDR3 coding sequence is TGTGCCAGCAGTGTCCGGACAGGGGGTTCCGGAAACACCATATATTTT.

This chain links TRBV7-9 with TRBJ2-7; a weak D match, TRBD2 (5 bases). From germline, CDR1 is SEHNR and CDR2 FQNEAQ (reference sequence). Trimming shortened V by 3 bases and J by 7 bases, and 13 bases separated the two germline ends. The CDR3 runs to 13 residues. The CDR3 region has the DNA TGTGCCAGCAGCTTCGGTGGGAGTGGGGAGCAGTACTTC. Residues: CASSFGGSGEQYF. Supplemented by reference TRBV7-9 and TRBJ2-7, the full variable domain reads DTGVSQNPRHKITKRGQNVTFRCDPISEHNRLYWYRQTLGQGPEFLTYFQNEAQLEKSRLLSDRFSAERPKGSFSTLEIQRTEQGDSAMYLCASSFGGSGEQYFGPGTRLTVT.

The chain couples TRBV9 to TRBJ2-2; D tentatively fits TRBD1 or TRBD2 (5 bases each). The V end lost 0 bases, the J end lost 6 bases, and 6 bases lay between the germline ends. The CDR3 runs 13 residues. CDR1 is SGDLS, CDR2 YYNGEE, per germline. CDR3 sequence: CASSVGGPGELFF. The CDR3 bases are TGTGCCAGCAGCGTAGGGGGACCCGGGGAGCTGTTTTTT. Full variable domain (rest looked up from reference TRBV9 and TRBJ2-2): DSGVTQTPKHLITATGQRVTLRCSPRSGDLSVYWYQQSLDQGLQFLIQYYNGEERAKGNILERFSAQQFPDLHSELNLSSLELGDSALYFCASSVGGPGELFFGEGSRLTVL.

The genes are TRBV7-8 and TRBJ2-5; 11 positions agree with TRBD2. J gave up 5 bases and V 4 bases, and 9 bases lay outside the gene matches. The CDR3 is made up of 16 amino acids. Germline V gene data show CDR1 as SGHVS and CDR2 as FQNEAQ. The chain's CDR3 is CASSSGTSGQGETQYF. The CDR3 bases are TGTGCCAGCAGCTCCGGGACTAGCGGACAGGGGGAGACCCAGTACTTC.

This clone was detected only once. The J gene is TRBJ2-2, the V gene TRBV5-1; 7 nucleotides align to TRBD1. The germline CDR1 and CDR2 sequences are SGHRS and YFSETQ. V trimming: 0 bases; J trimming: 2 bases; junction bases outside the gene matches: 7. The CDR3 length is 17 residues. In nucleotides, the CDR3 is TGCGCCAGCAGCTTGGACTACGGGACAGATAACACCGGGGAGCTGTTTTTT. Protein product: CASSLDYGTDNTGELFF.

The chain couples TRBV19 to TRBJ2-3, with TRBD2 as a possible D gene (6 bases). The germline V and J ends were trimmed by 5 bases and 2 bases, with 14 bases remaining between them. The CDR3 sequence is 15 residues long. Per the germline V gene, CDR1 is LNHDA and CDR2 is SQIVND (reference sequence). The CDR3 protein is CASSQRTGVTDTQYF. The DNA for the CDR3 is TGTGCCAGTAGTCAAAGGACGGGGGTCACAGATACGCAGTATTTT.

The chain couples TRBV11-1 to TRBJ2-3; a possible D gene is TRBD1 (6 bases). This CDR3 has 16 residues. The germline gives CDR1 SGHAT, CDR2 FQDESV (reference sequence). The V gene lost 6 bases and the J gene lost 2 bases, with 18 bases spanning the gap. CDR3 nucleotide sequence: TGTGCCAGCAGTCCCAGCCGGACAGTTACCACAGATACGCAGTATTTT. Translation gives CASSPSRTVTTDTQYF.

This sequence joins TRBV4-2 and TRBJ2-3, with D possibly being TRBD2 (5 bases). Looked up from germline, CDR1 is LGHNA and CDR2 is YNFKEQ. The V and J ends lost 1 base and 4 bases respectively, with 15 bases between them. CDR3 size: 16 residues. The CDR3 here is CASSQGASNSADTQYF. The CDR3 region has the DNA TGTGCCAGCAGCCAAGGGGCTAGCAATTCCGCAGATACGCAGTATTTT.

The chain has TRBV30 and TRBJ2-1; 12 nucleotides match TRBD2. The V gene's germline CDR1 is GTSNPN and CDR2 SVGIG (reference sequence). The CDR3 spans 14 residues. V lost 3 bases to trimming and J lost 6 bases; unmatched junction nucleotides: 3. The DNA for the CDR3 is TGTGCCTGGAGGACTAGCGGGAGTTCCAATGAGCAGTTCTTC. Translated: CAWRTSGSSNEQFF.